This section outlines one TCR beta chain sequence together with its context. It lacks a known antigen. Per-base qualities were not stored, and no clone one base away is much larger. These data are taken from a study of vaccination effects on CD4 cells after COVID-19 (dated by TCRdb to 2021 to 2024). Broadly, across the study: Across the study, the median time from the second dose to post-vaccine sampling was 72 days (range 14 to 241). Altogether, approximately 10 COVID-19 convalescent patients and a few SARS-CoV-2-naive healthy vaccine recipients made up the full study. Cultures from other donors in the study were sequenced using the Oncomine TCR Beta short-read assay on an Illumina iSeq 100. SARS-CoV-2 spike-specific CD4+ TCR repertoires from before and after mRNA vaccination were compared in COVID-19 convalescent patients and in infection-naive vaccine recipients. Here is what the overall study found, with its caveats: Among healthy vaccine recipients, nearly all vaccine-induced clones were SARS-CoV-2 mono-reactive, and only 1 of 255 was cross-reactive with common cold coronaviruses. The study was limited by a small number of convalescent patients, and early post-infection timepoints were lacking. Marked clonal contraction was observed in both infection-induced and vaccine-induced clones at late post-vaccination timepoints, consistent with waning T cell responses.

Inclusive of the bounding cysteine and phenylalanine, the CDR3 is 16 residues long. Of all the DNA, just the CDR3 is kept, 48 bases in frame from base 1. CDR1 is given as KGHDR and CDR2 as SFDVKD, both from the germline V gene. V is clipped by 4 bases and J by 0 bases, and the sequence between their germline boundaries is 11 bases long. To identify antigen-specific CD4+ T cell clonotypes by their expansion, the ViraFEST assay first stimulated PBMC with viral peptide pools and then applied TCR sequencing. After less than 13 days of culture, CD4+ T cells were isolated with the EasySep CD4+ T cell isolation kit. Each participant got two doses of an mRNA SARS-CoV-2 vaccine, either BNT162b2 or mRNA-1273. Healthy vaccine recipients had no prior SARS-CoV-2 infection, confirmed by negative nucleocapsid antibodies before and after vaccination. About 2.2 million PBMC per well were cultured in IMDM with 5% human AB serum, 8 to 10 IU/ml IL-2 and gentamicin, plus 10 ug/ml peptides. Half of the culture medium was replaced with fresh IL-2-containing medium on days 3 and 7. Each peptide stimulation condition was cultured in triplicate wells unless otherwise noted. PBMC were separated from whole blood using Ficoll-Paque Plus gradient centrifugation and were then either cryopreserved at -140C or used fresh. The overlapping peptide pools covered the spike proteins of SARS-CoV-2 and of the common cold coronaviruses HCoV-NL63, HCoV-OC43 and HCoV-229E. The QIAamp micro DNA kit was used to extract genomic DNA from the cultured CD4+ T cells.

The method behind the library was the immunoSEQ multiplex PCR assay. TCR beta CDR3 sequencing was performed on DNA from the cultured, isolated CD4+ T cells. The authors' analysis ran thus. Non-productive TCR sequences were removed and reads were trimmed to the CDR3 region, keeping CDR3s of at least 7 amino acids. The MANAFEST web app was used to identify antigen-specific clonotypes by comparing expansion in peptide wells with expansion in reference cultures. For clones to be considered positive, expansion at FDR<0.05 versus reference and all other wells, an odds ratio above 5, and a frequency above 0.1% in two replicate wells were required. Cross-reactive clonotypes were defined as significantly expanded in SARS-CoV-2 spike wells and in at least one common cold coronavirus spike condition. CDR3 similarity was assessed by Levenshtein distance using the stringdist R package, and unrooted trees were constructed with ape in R 3.6.1. Entries here come from immuneACCESS through TCRdb and include only in-frame sequences with V and J called. Some clones fail to appear in such tables; in the studies checked, an unresolved V gene covers under half of the shortfall, and the cause of the remainder is unknown. The DNA gave D and trimming, while V, J and clone size come from that table. The sample contains about 22,000 clones, around 70% of them found a single time. 10% of the sample is taken by the ten largest.

The V and J segments used are TRBV24-1 and TRBJ2-2, with an unclear D gene assignment. The sequence was obtained from a human donor who received a COVID-19 vaccine. Sample: CD4+ T cells from PBMCs cultured with HCoV-NL63 spike peptides, taken after COVID-19 vaccination. The sample's cell subset or site, from its label and the paper: HCoV-NL63 spike overlapping peptide pool stimulation. The CDR3 protein is CATSDRGRANTGELFF. The bases are TGTGCCACCAGTGACCGAGGACGTGCGAACACCGGGGAGCTGTTTTTT.